Listed below are T cell receptor beta chains from one sample, sequenced in a study of beta chain features in type 1 diabetes. The method was immunoSEQ multiplex PCR; TCRdb's version includes in-frame clones alone and lacks a portion of them. The sample has 150,000 to 200,000 clones, approximately 9.9% seen once. The sequenced material came from central memory CD4+ T cells from blood. The receptors originated from a woman between 18 and 29 years old in good health. Both conserved end residues are part of each CDR3. D genes are given only for firm matches. A row's size may be missing; if present it is once, few, many or a size class.

d_call j_call v_call clone_size cdr3_nt cdr3_aa
NA TRBJ2-1 TRBV7-9 NA TGTGCCAGCAGCTTGGTGGTCCTTAGCTCCTACAATGAGCAGTTCTTC CASSLVVLSSYNEQFF
NA TRBJ2-7 TRBV2 NA TGTGCCAGCAGTGGAGAACAAACTACGGGGCAGTACTTC CASSGEQTTGQYF
NA TRBJ1-5 TRBV5-1 few TGCGCCAGCAGCTTGGGTCCCGGGGGGATTAATCAGCCCCAGCATTTT CASSLGPGGINQPQHF
NA TRBJ2-3 TRBV5-1 few TGCGCCAGCAGCTTGACAGGCAGCACAGATACGCAGTATTTT CASSLTGSTDTQYF
NA TRBJ1-2 TRBV19 few TGTGCCAGTAGCCGGACAGACGCCAACTATGGCTACACCTTC CASSRTDANYGYTF
NA TRBJ2-5 TRBV25-1 few TGTGCCAGCACCCCCCTCTGGGGCAGCCAAGAGACCCAGTACTTC CASTPLWGSQETQYF
NA TRBJ2-5 TRBV2 NA TGTGCCAGCGGTAGGGGGGAGACCCAGTACTTC CASGRGETQYF
TRBD1 TRBJ2-7 TRBV5-6 NA TGTGCCAGCAGCGGGGACAGGACCCTACGAAGGCAGTACTTC CASSGDRTLRRQYF
TRBD1 TRBJ2-1 TRBV11-2 NA TGTGCCAGCAGCCAAGGGACAGCAGGCTACAATGAGCAGTTCTTC CASSQGTAGYNEQFF
NA TRBJ2-5 TRBV5-5 few TGTGCCAGCAGCCAGAATGGGCTGTACCAAGAGACCCAGTACTTC CASSQNGLYQETQYF
NA TRBJ2-5 TRBV6-1 few TGTGCCAGCAGGAGGCCGACCCAGTACTTC CASRRPTQYF
NA TRBJ1-2 TRBV2 NA TGTGCCAGCTATCCCGAGGACTTCCCGAGTAACTATGGCTACACCTTC CASYPEDFPSNYGYTF
NA TRBJ2-5 TRBV5-1 few TGCGCCAGCAGCCCTGGGCTCGGGGAAGAGACCCAGTACTTC CASSPGLGEETQYF
TRBD1 TRBJ1-1 TRBV11-1 few TGTGCCAGCAGCTTCTCCCCCACAGGGGGAACTGAAGCTTTCTTT CASSFSPTGGTEAFF
TRBD2 TRBJ2-3 TRBV7-6 few TGTGCCAGCAGCTTAGAAGCTAGCGGGGGGAGCACAGATACGCAGTATTTT CASSLEASGGSTDTQYF
NA TRBJ2-5 TRBV5-1 NA TGCGCCAGCAGTTCCACCGGGGGGCGGGAGCGTGCGACCCAGTACTTC CASSSTGGRERATQYF
NA TRBJ2-5 TRBV7-2 few TGTGCCAGCGCAAAGGGGCAGGGGTCCCAAGAGACCCAGTACTTC CASAKGQGSQETQYF
TRBD1 TRBJ2-7 TRBV5-1 few TGCGCCAGCAGCACGGACAGGGGATACGAGCAGTACTTC CASSTDRGYEQYF
TRBD1 TRBJ1-1 TRBV19 few TGTGCCAGTAGTCTTGACAGGGGATACACTGAAGCTTTCTTT CASSLDRGYTEAFF
TRBD2 TRBJ2-1 TRBV2 many TGTGCCAGGGGTTTTGCGGGAGGGAATGAGCAGTTCTTC CARGFAGGNEQFF
NA TRBJ2-5 TRBV9 few TGTGCCAGCAGCCCCCGCGGACTCCAAGAGACCCAGTACTTC CASSPRGLQETQYF
TRBD1 TRBJ1-5 TRBV2 NA TGTGCCAGCTGCCAGGGGGATCAGCCCCAGCATTTT CASCQGDQPQHF
TRBD2 TRBJ2-7 TRBV13 NA TGTGCCAGCAGCTTAGGTTTGGGGAGCGGGGGCTACGAGCAGTACTTC CASSLGLGSGGYEQYF
TRBD2 TRBJ2-3 TRBV11-1 few TGTGCCAGCAGCACCCAGCGGGAGGCAGATACGCAGTATTTT CASSTQREADTQYF
NA TRBJ1-6 TRBV4-1 few TGCGCCAGTGGCCGGGGGACTAATTCACCCCTCCACTTT CASGRGTNSPLHF
NA TRBJ1-1 TRBV4-3 NA TGCGCCAGCAGCCGCAACCAGGGTGCTAACACTGAAGCTTTCTTT CASSRNQGANTEAFF
NA TRBJ2-3 TRBV29-1 few TGCAGCGTTGAAGGAATGTGGGAGAAGGAGACAGATACGCAGTATTTT CSVEGMWEKETDTQYF
TRBD1 TRBJ1-2 TRBV27 few TGTGCCAGCAGTGGAACAGGGGCCGGGGCCTATGGCTACACCTTC CASSGTGAGAYGYTF
TRBD1 TRBJ2-1 TRBV10-1 few TGCGCCAGCAGTACGGGACAGAATAATGAGCAGTTCTTC CASSTGQNNEQFF
NA TRBJ1-6 TRBV5-1 few TGCGCCAGCAGCTTTTCCCCCACTAATACGGTTGGACCCCTCCACTTT CASSFSPTNTVGPLHF
TRBD1 TRBJ1-6 TRBV5-6 NA TGTGCCAGCAGCGTTGGACAGGGTGATTCACCCCTCCACTTT CASSVGQGDSPLHF
TRBD2 TRBJ2-2 TRBV29-1 NA TGCAGCGTAGCCCTAGCGGGACACAACACCGGGGAGCTGTTTTTT CSVALAGHNTGELFF
NA TRBJ2-4 TRBV27 few TGTGCCAGCAGTTTAATCACGGAGGGAGAGGCCAAAAACATTCAGTACTTC CASSLITEGEAKNIQYF
NA TRBJ1-3 TRBV30 NA TGTGCCTGGAGTGTTGGCAGGGCCGGAAACACCATATATTTT CAWSVGRAGNTIYF
TRBD1 TRBJ1-1 TRBV18 NA TGTGCCAGCTCACTGGACAGGACGAACACTGAAGCTTTCTTT CASSLDRTNTEAFF
NA TRBJ2-7 TRBV5-6 NA TGTGCCAGCAGCCCAGGGAAGGCGTACGAGCAGTACTTC CASSPGKAYEQYF
TRBD2 TRBJ2-2 TRBV6-1 NA TGTGCCAGCAACTTATCTAGCGGACGGACCGGGGAGCTGTTTTTT CASNLSSGRTGELFF
NA TRBJ1-2 TRBV14 few TGTGCCAGCAGCCTGATCGACAGTCGCGGTGGCTATGGCTACACCTTC CASSLIDSRGGYGYTF
NA TRBJ2-7 TRBV29-1 few TGCAGCGTTGACCATGGGGGGAGCTCCTACGAGCAGTACTTC CSVDHGGSSYEQYF
NA TRBJ2-3 TRBV18 few TGTGCCAGCTCACCGGCTAGCTCGGATACGCAGTATTTT CASSPASSDTQYF
NA TRBJ1-1 TRBV5-1 few TGCGCCAGCAGCTTCTCGGACATATATGAAGCTTTCTTT CASSFSDIYEAFF
TRBD2 TRBJ2-2 TRBV30 few TGTGCCTGGAGTGTAGGGTTGACTAGCGGGAACACCGGGGAGCTGTTTTTT CAWSVGLTSGNTGELFF
NA TRBJ2-1 TRBV2 NA TGTGCCAGCAGGAGGGAGGCCTCCAATGAGCAGTTCTTC CASRREASNEQFF
NA TRBJ2-2 TRBV18 NA TGTGCCAGCTCACCAGGGACATCGAACACCGGGGAGCTGTTTTTT CASSPGTSNTGELFF
NA TRBJ2-7 TRBV5-1 few TGCGCCAGCAGCTTGGAGGGCAGGGGCCAGGACGAGCAGTACTTC CASSLEGRGQDEQYF
NA TRBJ2-2 TRBV10-3 few TGTGCCATCGCTGGGGCCCTAGAGCGAGCGAACACCGGGGAGCTGTTTTTT CAIAGALERANTGELFF
NA TRBJ2-7 TRBV7-9 NA TGTGCCAGCAGCCGATCCAGGGGATCCTACGAGCAGTACTTC CASSRSRGSYEQYF
TRBD1 TRBJ2-7 TRBV4-2 NA TGTGCCAGCAGCCAAACCGGGACAGGAACCTACGAGCAGTACTTC CASSQTGTGTYEQYF
TRBD1 TRBJ1-2 TRBV6-6 NA TGTGCCGGCACACCGACGGACAGGGCCGGCTACACCTTC CAGTPTDRAGYTF